This entry lists 3 T cell receptor beta chains sequenced from one sample in a study of T cell responses to AZD1222 COVID-19 vaccine. Method: immunoSEQ multiplex PCR; TCRdb's copy keeps in-frame clones and lacks some. The top ten clones hold about 3.2% of a sample with under 150,000 clones, 92% of them seen once. Source: peripheral blood, taken on day 0 of AZD1222 vaccination. Receptors originate from an adult in good health.

This chain uses TRBV7-9 with TRBJ1-1; 8 nucleotides line up with TRBD1. This CDR3 is built from 14 residues. Germline CDR1 is SEHNR and CDR2 is FQNEAQ (reference sequence). The ends lost 8 bases at V and 4 bases at J; junction bases unmatched: 9. CDR3: CASGDRGGITEAFF. CDR3 DNA sequence: TGTGCCAGCGGTGACAGGGGAGGGATCACTGAAGCTTTCTTT.

V is TRBV19 and J is TRBJ1-1; TRBD1 matches at 9 bases. Germline CDR1 and CDR2: LNHDA and SQIVND (reference sequence). The J segment lost 4 bases and the V segment lost 3 bases, leaving 9 bases of the junction unmatched. The CDR3 contains 16 residues. CDR3 bases: TGTGCCAGTAGTATCCCACAGGGGGCGGGCGGCACTGAAGCTTTCTTT. Protein sequence: CASSIPQGAGGTEAFF.

This chain links TRBV5-1 with TRBJ2-3; the D is unclear. CDR3 length: 11 residues. V dropped 2 bases and J dropped 2 bases, with 0 bases sitting between them. Germline-derived CDR1 and CDR2 are SGHRS and YFSETQ. In DNA form, the CDR3 reads TGCGCCAGCAGCTTCACAGATACGCAGTATTTT. This gives the protein CASSFTDTQYF.